The present T cell receptor beta chain was sequenced within a study of tumor-infiltrating lymphocytes in primary liver carcinoma. Study context: Sequenced samples came back with roughly 3.5 to 7.5 million productive TCRbeta reads, and the counts looked alike across tissue types.

Constant-region priming of 500 to 550 ng total RNA yielded TCR beta cDNA. It was through three nested multiplex PCR rounds of slightly modified ARM-PCR that TCR beta libraries arose. The first two PCR rounds used TRBV1-TRBV30 primers with a Cbeta primer, about 9 cycles each. Each CDR3 protein gets one entry after TCRdb re-called the multiplex PCR reads with MiXCR. The table lists 100,000 or so distinct CDR3 sequences, around two thirds of them singletons. This CDR3 spans 16 amino acids. Germline CDR1 is LNHDA and CDR2 is SQIVND (reference sequence). V shed 5 bases and J 9 bases; nucleotides not matched to a gene: 16. Investigators took RNA and DNA out together from roughly 21-30 mg of unsorted bulk tissue. Collection of samples drew on five separate regions of each tumor. This clonotype showed up just a few times. As yet, its antigen is unknown. The study's findings and limits: Only around 7.5-25% of top clones occurred in all five tumor regions.

This chain joins TRBV19 and TRBJ2-1, with 7 bases fitting TRBD2. This receptor was taken from an older woman with primary liver carcinoma and hepatitis B virus infection. Specimen: liver tumor tissue from sampling region 5. The subset: tumor region T5, tumor centre. This chain's CDR3 is CASSSMAMMERGEQFF. The CDR3 DNA follows: TGTGCCAGTAGTTCCATGGCCATGATGGAGCGGGGTGAGCAGTTCTTC.